This T cell receptor beta chain was documented in a study of tumor-infiltrating lymphocytes in localized non-small cell lung cancer. V was clipped by 5 bases and J by 2 bases, with 15 bases between them. Germline loops: CDR1 SEHNR, CDR2 FQNEAQ (reference sequence). CDR3 length: 16 amino acids. Only in-frame clones appear in the TCRdb table, and some are missing; sequencing was by immunoSEQ multiplex PCR. The sample gives fewer than 15,000 clones, approximately 70% of which show up once; over 8% is in the top ten. The chain links TRBV7-9 to TRBJ1-4; weak D call: TRBD1 (6 bases). The sequenced material came from lung tumor tissue. The receptor was derived from a human donor with non-small cell lung cancer. This chain's CDR3 is CASSAGLQGTNEKLFF. The CDR3 DNA follows: TGTGCCAGCAGCGCAGGCCTCCAGGGGACTAATGAAAAACTGTTTTTT. The whole variable domain, filled in from reference TRBV7-9 and TRBJ1-4, reads DTGVSQNPRHKITKRGQNVTFRCDPISEHNRLYWYRQTLGQGPEFLTYFQNEAQLEKSRLLSDRFSAERPKGSFSTLEIQRTEQGDSAMYLCASSAGLQGTNEKLFFGSGTQLSVL.